This paragraph reports one T cell receptor beta chain. In its sample, this clonotype was seen a few times. There is no known antigen for this receptor. There are no base qualities to consult, and no much larger clone falls within one base. Via the germline V gene (reference sequence), CDR1 is DFQATT and CDR2 SNEGSKA. Counted from cysteine to phenylalanine, this CDR3 has 16 amino acids. Only the CDR3 region is kept as DNA, spanning 48 bases read in frame from base 1. Cut back by 6 bases and 0 bases, the V and J ends lie 18 bases apart. These data originate in a study of blood T cells in healthy people across ages (dated by TCRdb to 2015 to 2017). Background for the entire study: In model experiments, template switching captured about one uniquely barcoded TCR beta cDNA molecule for every two T cells. The study measured age-related changes in TCR beta repertoire diversity using deep sequencing normalized with unique cDNA molecular identifiers. The donors were split into four age groups: young (average 16 years), middle-aged (about 40), aged (roughly 68) and long-lived (about 74). Two additional independent replicas of 1 million unique cDNA reads from the same blood draw were analyzed for two donors (one aged 18 to 29 and one aged 80 or older).

The library was prepared using 5' RACE. TCRdb names Illumina HiSeq 2500 as the instrument used. A second roughly 7 to 12 cycle PCR used a sample-barcoded 5' primer and a J-beta primer mix. A template-switch 5' adaptor carrying 12 random nucleotides introduced a unique molecular identifier onto each TCR beta cDNA molecule. Each sample yielded at least 2.5 million CDR3-containing paired-end reads. First-strand cDNA synthesis was performed from all RNA using the Mint cDNA synthesis kit, with priming by a TRBC-specific oligonucleotide. Following uracil-DNA glycosylase treatment, a first 18-cycle PCR with universal primers M1SS and BC2_uni_R was performed on all cDNA. On the authors' methods: Each sample was normalized by randomly selecting 1 million high-quality reads, each carrying a distinct molecular identifier. Instead of being binned into consensus sequences, reads that shared molecular identifiers were thrown out. MiTCR, set to a Q25 quality threshold and the strictest error-elimination algorithm, was used for CDR3 identification, clonotype clustering and error correction. A nonparametric unseen species model using Euler transformation provided a lower-bound estimate of total TCR beta diversity. TCRdb's own reprocessing of the public reads used fastp at Q25 and MiXCR and kept productive beta chains. Each record represents a unique CDR3 protein, reported with the most common genes and DNA among its rows. Clone size and V and J calls follow TCRdb, not the original study. This sample lists over a million distinct CDR3 sequences; approximately 25% were detected once. 0.65% to 0.95% of the sample is taken by the ten largest.

What the research found in general, with its limitations: Compared with the aged group, the long-lived group had more naive CD4+ T cells, fewer expanded clones and increased TCR diversity, a pattern suggesting age selection. Bulk unsorted PBMC profiling prevented conclusive comparison of naive and antigen-experienced compartments. Observed TCR beta diversity per million T cells fell roughly linearly with age, and a significant reduction was already apparent by age roughly 40. Total diversity estimates from one million sequenced T cells were considered lower bounds and underestimates. Because the CMV infection status of the donors was unknown, age-related changes in expanded clonotypes may potentially have been confounded. There was a strong correlation between observed TCR beta diversity and the percentage of naive T cells measured by flow cytometry.

Systemically healthy Caucasian individuals from Russia, some 38 in total and aged roughly 6 to 95 years, were included as donors. Around 10 milliliters of peripheral blood were drawn from each donor into EDTA-treated Vacutainer tubes. Ficoll-Paque density-gradient centrifugation was used to isolate PBMCs, with at least 6 million obtained per sample. Trizol reagent was used to extract total RNA from the PBMCs, yielding at least 5 micrograms per sample. Naive CD45RAhigh/CD27high T cell percentages were measured by flow cytometry on a PBMC aliquot from every donor. These same records also appear under a second study, on T cells of mothers and their children. The second paper states: Donors were nine systemically healthy Caucasian individuals: three mothers and their six children. cDNA synthesis consumed the entire amount of extracted RNA, loaded at about 1.5 ug RNA in each 15 ul reaction. In the second PCR, sample barcodes and 2-4 random nucleotides were introduced via the M1S primer. More than 8 million TCR beta CDR3 reads were obtained from each mother, and 2.5 million to 3 million reads were obtained from each child. Thymic selection similarly shapes TCR recombination output in related and unrelated pairs, with minor effect from inherited differences. Related mother-child pairs always showed normalized repertoire overlap that was slightly higher than in unrelated mother-child pairs, though the difference was never significant. With a sensitivity of approximately 100 clones per million clonotypes, no persistent microchimeric T cell clones were detected. Deep NGS was used in the study to compare the TCR beta repertoires of mothers and children and to look for features that separate related mother-child pairs from unrelated individuals. The mean age was around 42 +/- 4 years for the mothers and about 10 +/- 4 years for the children. After adapters were ligated using NEBNext reagents, the libraries underwent 100+100 nt paired-end sequencing on an Illumina HiSeq 2000. To prevent cross-contamination, the mother and child libraries were prepared one month apart and sequenced in separate runs. For each donor, somewhere between about 450,000 and 2,000,000 distinct TCR beta clonotypes were identified. Naive TCR beta clonotypes were estimated from low-frequency clonotypes matched to each donor's FACS-determined naive share, without sorting.

This receptor chain uses TRBV20-1 and TRBJ2-4; the D segment might be TRBD1 or TRBD2, since each matches 5 bases. Sequencing input: blood. This receptor was obtained from a girl under 10 years old in good health. The CDR3 has the sequence CSAPRDDSSAKNIQYF. The nucleotide sequence reads TGCAGTGCCCCACGGGACGACAGCTCAGCCAAAAACATTCAGTACTTC.